The clone carrying this T cell receptor beta chain was picked up many times. Antigen unknown. The time point here: sample taken at primary tumor resection. Whole RNA from tumor, nontumor lung or frozen PBMC was sequenced unsorted. These data originate in a study of spatial heterogeneity in lung cancer. Deletions cut 5 bases from V and 7 bases from J, with 11 bases between. CDR1 and CDR2 from the germline V gene are MDHEN and SYDVKM. There are 12 residues in the CDR3. Study results and limitations: Compared with follow-up, resection was when ubiquitous expanded tumor TCRs appeared in blood more.

Every molecule of TCR cDNA had its own unique molecular identifier. TCRdb reanalysed the 5' RACE reads using MiXCR and keeps one entry per CDR3 protein. The data show 6,500 or so distinct CDR3 sequences, with 7% seen just once and around 74% held by the top ten. V gene TRBV28 combines with J gene TRBJ1-1, with D perhaps matching TRBD1 (5 bases). This TCR came from a male donor with early-stage non-small cell lung cancer. The input for sequencing was PBMCs, taken at surgery. Written as DNA, the CDR3 is TGTGCCAGCAGTCTCCTCGGGGGTGAAGCTTTCTTT. It yields the protein CASSLLGGEAFF.